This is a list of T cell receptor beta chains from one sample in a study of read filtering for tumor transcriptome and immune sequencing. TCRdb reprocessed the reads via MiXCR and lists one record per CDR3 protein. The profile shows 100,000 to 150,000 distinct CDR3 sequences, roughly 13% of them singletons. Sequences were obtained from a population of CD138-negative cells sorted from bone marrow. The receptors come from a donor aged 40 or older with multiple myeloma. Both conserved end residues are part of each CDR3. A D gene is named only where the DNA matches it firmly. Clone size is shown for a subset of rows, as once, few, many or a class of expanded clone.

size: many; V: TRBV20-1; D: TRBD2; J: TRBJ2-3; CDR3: CSARLFAGGRTDTQYF; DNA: TGCAGTGCTAGATTGTTCGCGGGGGGACGCACAGATACGCAGTATTTT
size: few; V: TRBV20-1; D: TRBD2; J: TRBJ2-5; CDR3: CSASELAGLKMETQYF; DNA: TGCAGTGCCAGTGAATTAGCGGGTCTAAAAATGGAGACCCAGTACTTC
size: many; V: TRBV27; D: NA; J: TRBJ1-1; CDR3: CASSWGRNTEAFF; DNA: TGTGCCAGCAGTTGGGGACGGAACACTGAAGCTTTCTTT
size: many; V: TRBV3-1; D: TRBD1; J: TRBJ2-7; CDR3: CASSFGTGGEHEQYF; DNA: TGTGCCAGCAGCTTCGGGACAGGGGGTGAACACGAGCAGTACTTC
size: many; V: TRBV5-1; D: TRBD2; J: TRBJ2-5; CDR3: CASSLAGGYPQETQYF; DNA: TGCGCCAGCAGCTTGGCCGGGGGGTACCCCCAAGAGACCCAGTACTTC
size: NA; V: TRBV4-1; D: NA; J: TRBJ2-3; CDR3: CASSQHPGTSVTDTQYF; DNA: TGCGCCAGCAGCCAACACCCCGGGACATCAGTCACAGATACGCAGTATTTT
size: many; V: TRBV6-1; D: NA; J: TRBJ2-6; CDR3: CASSAQRVGANVLTF; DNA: TGTGCCAGCAGTGCTCAAAGGGTAGGGGCCAACGTCCTGACTTTC
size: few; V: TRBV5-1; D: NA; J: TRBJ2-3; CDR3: CATTPGQNTDTQYF; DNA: TGCGCCACCACCCCGGGACAAAACACAGATACGCAGTATTTT
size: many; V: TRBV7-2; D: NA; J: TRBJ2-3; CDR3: CASSHQGNRVTDTQYF; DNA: TGTGCCAGCAGCCACCAGGGGAATAGAGTGACAGATACGCAGTATTTT
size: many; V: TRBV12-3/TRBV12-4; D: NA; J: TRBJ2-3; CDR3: CASSLYRDLTDTQYF; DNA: TGTGCCAGCAGTTTGTACAGGGACCTCACAGATACGCAGTATTTT
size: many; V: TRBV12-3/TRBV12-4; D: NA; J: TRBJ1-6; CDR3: CASSLSTTNSPLHF; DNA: TGTGCCAGCAGTTTATCCACTACGAATTCACCCCTCCACTTT
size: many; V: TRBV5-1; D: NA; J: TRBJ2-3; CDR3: CASSPRDTYTDTQYF; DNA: TGCGCCAGCAGCCCCCGGGACACCTACACAGATACGCAGTATTTT
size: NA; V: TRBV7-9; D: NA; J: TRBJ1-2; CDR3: CASSLAVGNYGYTF; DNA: TGTGCCAGCAGCTTAGCGGTGGGAAACTATGGCTACACCTTC
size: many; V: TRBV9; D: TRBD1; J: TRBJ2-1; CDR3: CASSSPLSSLTGHPYNEQFF; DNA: TGTGCCAGCAGTTCCCCCCTCTCGAGCTTGACAGGGCACCCCTACAATGAGCAGTTCTTC
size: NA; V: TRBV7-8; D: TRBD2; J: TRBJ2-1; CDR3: CASSKGTSGMSSYNEQFF; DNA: TGTGCCAGCAGTAAAGGGACTAGCGGGATGAGCTCCTACAATGAGCAGTTCTTC
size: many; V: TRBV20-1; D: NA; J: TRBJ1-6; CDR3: CSAPQPSIPSSPLHF; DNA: TGCAGTGCCCCTCAGCCCAGTATCCCGTCTTCACCCCTCCACTTT
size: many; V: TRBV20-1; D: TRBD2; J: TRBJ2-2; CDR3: CSAWGGGGTGELFF; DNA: TGCAGTGCCTGGGGGGGGGGTGGCACCGGGGAGCTGTTTTTT
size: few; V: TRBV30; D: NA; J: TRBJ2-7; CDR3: CASEGGYEQYF; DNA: TGTGCCTCGGAGGGGGGGTACGAGCAGTACTTC
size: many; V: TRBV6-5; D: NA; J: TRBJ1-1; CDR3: CASSYSRLLNTEAFF; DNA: TGTGCCAGCAGTTACTCAAGGCTCCTGAACACTGAAGCTTTCTTT